This TCR beta chain stems from a study of control samples from healthy donors and cancer patients. Germline V lookup: CDR1 SGHTA, CDR2 FQGTGA. This CDR3 is 16 amino acids long. Trimming took off 2 bases at V and 1 base at J, with 11 bases between the two ends. Profiling relied on immunoSEQ multiplex PCR, and the TCRdb table lists in-frame clones only, not all of them. The data contain some 120,000 clones, roughly 91% of them seen just once; the ten biggest clones take up approximately 2.3%. V is TRBV7-3 and J is TRBJ2-2; no reliable D call. The sequenced sample consisted of blood. The TCR comes from a woman aged 70 to 79 in good health. As DNA, the CDR3 is TGTGCCAGCAGCTTATTTTCCCGAGGGAACACCGGGGAGCTGTTTTTT. It translates to CASSLFSRGNTGELFF.